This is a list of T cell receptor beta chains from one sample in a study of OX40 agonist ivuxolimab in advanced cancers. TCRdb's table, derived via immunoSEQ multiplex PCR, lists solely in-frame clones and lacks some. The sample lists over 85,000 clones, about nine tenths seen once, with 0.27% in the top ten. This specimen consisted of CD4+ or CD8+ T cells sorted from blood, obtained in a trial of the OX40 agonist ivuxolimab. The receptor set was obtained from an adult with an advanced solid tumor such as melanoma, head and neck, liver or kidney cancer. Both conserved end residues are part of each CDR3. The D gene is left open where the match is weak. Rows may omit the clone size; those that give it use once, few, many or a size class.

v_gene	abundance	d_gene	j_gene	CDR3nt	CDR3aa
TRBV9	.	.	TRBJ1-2	TGTGCCAGCAGCCGCGGGGAGGGGTGGGGCTACACCTTC	CASSRGEGWGYTF
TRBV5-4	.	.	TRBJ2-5	TGTGCCAGCAGCTCCCCGGCAGGGCAAGAGACCCAGTACTTC	CASSSPAGQETQYF
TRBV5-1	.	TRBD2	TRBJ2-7	TGCGCCAGCAGCTCAATAGCGGGAGGGGGGAGAAACGAGCAGTACTTC	CASSSIAGGGRNEQYF
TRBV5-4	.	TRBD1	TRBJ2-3	TGTGCCAGCAGCATCCCGGGACAGGATTTCCATACGCAGTATTTT	CASSIPGQDFHTQYF
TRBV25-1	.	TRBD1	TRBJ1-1	TGTGCCAGCAGTGGATACAGGGGCGCATGGGCTGGTTGGGCTGAAGCTTTCTTT	CASSGYRGAWAGWAEAFF
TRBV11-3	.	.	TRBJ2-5	TGTGCCAGCAGCACCCGACAGGAGGGGGAGACCCAGTACTTC	CASSTRQEGETQYF
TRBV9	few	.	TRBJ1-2	TGTGCCAGCAGCCTACAGGCTAACTATGGCTACACCTTC	CASSLQANYGYTF
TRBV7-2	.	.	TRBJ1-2	TGTGCCAGCAGCTTAGGGTTGCTAGGAAGGGGCTATGGCTACACCTTC	CASSLGLLGRGYGYTF
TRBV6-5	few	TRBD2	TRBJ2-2	TGTGCCAGCAGTTACTCTAGCGGGAGTGACACCGGGGAGCTGTTTTTT	CASSYSSGSDTGELFF
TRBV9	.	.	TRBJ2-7	TGTGCCAGCAGCGTAGAAGGTAGCTCCTACGAGCAGTACTTC	CASSVEGSSYEQYF
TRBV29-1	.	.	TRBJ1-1	TGCAGCGTTATCTTCGGGGAGTCCACTGAAGCTTTCTTT	CSVIFGESTEAFF
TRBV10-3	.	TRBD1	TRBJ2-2	TGTGCCACCGGGACAGGGCGCCCGAGCACCGGGGAGCTGTTTTTT	CATGTGRPSTGELFF
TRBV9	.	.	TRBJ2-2	TGTGCCAGCAGCGTAGAAATTGTCCTTGAGACCGGGGAGCTGTTTTTT	CASSVEIVLETGELFF
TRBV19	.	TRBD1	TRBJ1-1	TGTGCCAGTTCGGACAGGACCCTTTTGAGGAACACTGAAGCTTTCTTT	CASSDRTLLRNTEAFF
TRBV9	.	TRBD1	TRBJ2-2	TGTGCCAGCAGCGTTCTCGGGACAGTCAACACCGGGGAGCTGTTTTTT	CASSVLGTVNTGELFF
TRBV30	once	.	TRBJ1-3	TGTGCCTGGAAGAGGTGGGGAAACACCATATATTTT	CAWKRWGNTIYF
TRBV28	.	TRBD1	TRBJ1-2	TGTGCCAGCAGTCTGGGGACAGGACAAGAGGGCTACACCTTC	CASSLGTGQEGYTF
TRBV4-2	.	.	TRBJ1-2	TGTGCCAGCAGCGGGGGATACAGGGAGATGAATGGCTACACCTTC	CASSGGYREMNGYTF
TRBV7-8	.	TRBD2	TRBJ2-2	TGTGCCAGCAGCCAAGCGGGAGTCCTCGGGGAGCTGTTTTTT	CASSQAGVLGELFF
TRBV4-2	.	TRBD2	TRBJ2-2	TGTGCCAGCAGCCAAGGACTAGCGGAAAGGGGGGAGCTGTTTTTT	CASSQGLAERGELFF
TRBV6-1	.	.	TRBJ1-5	TGTGCCAGCAGTGAAGCTTCGGGGTCAGGGGCCCAGCATTTT	CASSEASGSGAQHF
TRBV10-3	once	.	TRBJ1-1	TGTGCCATCAGAGGGGGGATAAACACTGAAGCTTTCTTT	CAIRGGINTEAFF
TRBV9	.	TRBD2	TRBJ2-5	TGTGCCAGCAGCGTAGATCGCGGGGGTGCGGAGACCCAGTACTTC	CASSVDRGGAETQYF
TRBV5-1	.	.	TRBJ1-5	TGCGCCAGCAGCTTGGAAGCAGCTAGCGACAATCAGCCCCAGCATTTT	CASSLEAASDNQPQHF
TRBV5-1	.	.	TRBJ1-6	TGCGCCAGCAGCTTGAGTTTCCCCGGGAATAATTCACCCCTCCACTTT	CASSLSFPGNNSPLHF
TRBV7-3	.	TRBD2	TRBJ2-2	TGTGCCAGCAGCTTAGCTTCAGCGGGAGCCACCGGGGAGCTGTTTTTT	CASSLASAGATGELFF
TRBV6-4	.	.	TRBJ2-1	TGTGCCAGCAGTGTGCTTCCCCTAAGCTTGTCCTACAATGAGCAGTTCTTC	CASSVLPLSLSYNEQFF
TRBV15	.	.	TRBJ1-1	TGTGCCACCAGCAGAGATTTAAACACTGAAGCTTTCTTT	CATSRDLNTEAFF
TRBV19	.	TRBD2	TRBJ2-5	TGTGCCAGTAGTCCCCCAGCGGGAGGGTTAGAGACCCAGTACTTC	CASSPPAGGLETQYF
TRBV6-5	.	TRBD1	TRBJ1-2	TGTGCCAGCAGACCGGGACAGGCGGGCGGCTACACCTTC	CASRPGQAGGYTF
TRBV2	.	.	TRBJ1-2	TGTGCCACAAGAGGGGACCTGGCTAACTATGGCTACACCTTC	CATRGDLANYGYTF
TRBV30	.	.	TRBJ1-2	TGTGCCTGGAGTGTGTTTCATGGCTACACCTTC	CAWSVFHGYTF
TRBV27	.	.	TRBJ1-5	TGTGCCAGCAGTTTAACCCAGGGCAATAGCAATCAGCCCCAGCATTTT	CASSLTQGNSNQPQHF
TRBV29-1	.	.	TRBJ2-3	TGCAGCGTTAGGGGGCACGGGGGGACTTACACAGATACGCAGTATTTT	CSVRGHGGTYTDTQYF
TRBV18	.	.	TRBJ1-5	TGTGCCAGCTCAAGGGATCCTTCGGGCAATCAGCCCCAGCATTTT	CASSRDPSGNQPQHF
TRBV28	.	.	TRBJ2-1	TGTGCCAGCAGGGCTCAGTACAGCTCCTACAATGAGCAGTTCTTC	CASRAQYSSYNEQFF
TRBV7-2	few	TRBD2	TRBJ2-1	TGTGCCAGCAGCTACCGCGGGGGGGCCTTTTCTGAGCAGTTCTTC	CASSYRGGAFSEQFF
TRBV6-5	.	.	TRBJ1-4	TGTGCCAGCAGTTACTCTCCAGGGATCTATGAAAAACTGTTTTTT	CASSYSPGIYEKLFF
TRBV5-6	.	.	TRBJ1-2	TGTGCCAGCAGCTGGTGGGGGGCCCTGTACTATGGCTACACCTTC	CASSWWGALYYGYTF
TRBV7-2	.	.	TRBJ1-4	TGTGCCAGCAGCTTAGACCAACAGGGTTACGAAAAACTGTTTTTT	CASSLDQQGYEKLFF
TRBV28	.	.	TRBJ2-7	TGTGCCAGCCGGAAATGGAGCTCCTACGAGCAGTACTTC	CASRKWSSYEQYF
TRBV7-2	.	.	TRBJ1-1	TGTGCCAGCAGCTTAGGTTGGGGTATGAACACTGAAGCTTTCTTT	CASSLGWGMNTEAFF
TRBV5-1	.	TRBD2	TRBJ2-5	TGCGCCAGCAGCTTGACGGGAGGGGAGACCCAGTACTTC	CASSLTGGETQYF